A selection of T cell receptor beta chains follows, all from one sample in a study of blood T cell repertoires in COVID-19. Assay: immunoSEQ multiplex PCR; the TCRdb copy retains only in-frame clones and omits some. This repertoire shows around 250,000 clones, roughly 89% found once; its top ten account for around 4.6%. The specimen sequenced was peripheral blood. All receptors derive from a woman in her thirties or forties who had recovered from COVID-19. CDR3s include the opening cysteine and the closing phenylalanine or tryptophan. Each record gives: clone size, V gene, D gene, J gene, CDR3 protein, CDR3 DNA. D genes are given only for firm matches. The size entry is marked missing in some rows and otherwise reads once, few, many or a size class.

clone_size: -; v_call: TRBV5-4; d_call: -; j_call: TRBJ2-1; cdr3_aa: CASSLANLVNEQFF; cdr3_nt: TGTGCCAGCAGCTTGGCAAATCTAGTCAACGAGCAGTTCTTC
clone_size: -; v_call: TRBV6-2/TRBV6-3; d_call: TRBD1; j_call: TRBJ1-2; cdr3_aa: CASSYRGQNYGYTF; cdr3_nt: TGTGCCAGCAGTTACAGGGGACAGAACTATGGCTACACCTTC
clone_size: -; v_call: TRBV9; d_call: -; j_call: TRBJ2-5; cdr3_aa: CASSVAGPQGPGGETQYF; cdr3_nt: TGTGCCAGCAGCGTAGCAGGCCCACAGGGCCCTGGGGGAGAGACCCAGTACTTC
clone_size: -; v_call: TRBV27; d_call: -; j_call: TRBJ2-7; cdr3_aa: CASSINPGEGAYEQYF; cdr3_nt: TGTGCCAGCAGTATCAACCCCGGGGAGGGGGCCTACGAGCAGTACTTC
clone_size: -; v_call: TRBV3-1/TRBV3-2; d_call: -; j_call: TRBJ1-6; cdr3_aa: CASSHPGTPDNSPLHF; cdr3_nt: TGTGCCAGCAGCCATCCCGGGACACCCGATAATTCACCCCTCCACTTT
clone_size: once; v_call: TRBV7-2; d_call: -; j_call: TRBJ2-1; cdr3_aa: CASSPRGLGPYNEQFF; cdr3_nt: TGTGCCAGCAGCCCACGGGGTTTAGGGCCCTACAATGAGCAGTTCTTC
clone_size: once; v_call: TRBV7-2; d_call: -; j_call: TRBJ2-7; cdr3_aa: CASSHGISYEQYF; cdr3_nt: TGTGCCAGCAGTCACGGTATCTCCTACGAGCAGTACTTC
clone_size: -; v_call: TRBV2; d_call: TRBD1; j_call: TRBJ1-5; cdr3_aa: CASSADREFQPQHF; cdr3_nt: TGTGCCAGCAGTGCGGACAGGGAGTTTCAGCCCCAGCATTTT
clone_size: -; v_call: TRBV25-1; d_call: -; j_call: TRBJ1-2; cdr3_aa: CASSAGLDGYTF; cdr3_nt: TGTGCCAGCAGTGCCGGACTCGATGGCTACACCTTC
clone_size: -; v_call: TRBV19; d_call: -; j_call: TRBJ1-5; cdr3_aa: CASSMWRGQPQHF; cdr3_nt: TGTGCCAGTAGTATGTGGAGGGGCCAGCCCCAGCATTTT
clone_size: -; v_call: TRBV13; d_call: TRBD1; j_call: TRBJ1-2; cdr3_aa: CASSLYGQGVGYGYTF; cdr3_nt: TGTGCCAGCAGCCTTTATGGACAGGGGGTTGGCTATGGCTACACCTTC
clone_size: -; v_call: TRBV9; d_call: -; j_call: TRBJ1-1; cdr3_aa: CASTKGVGGNTEAFF; cdr3_nt: TGTGCCAGCACCAAGGGGGTCGGTGGGAACACTGAAGCTTTCTTT
clone_size: once; v_call: TRBV19; d_call: -; j_call: TRBJ1-5; cdr3_aa: CASGTGVNQPQHF; cdr3_nt: TGTGCCAGCGGGACGGGGGTAAATCAGCCCCAGCATTTT
clone_size: few; v_call: TRBV4-2; d_call: TRBD1; j_call: TRBJ1-6; cdr3_aa: CASSQDQDRGLESPLHF; cdr3_nt: TGTGCCAGCAGCCAAGATCAAGACAGGGGGCTAGAATCACCCCTCCACTTT
clone_size: -; v_call: TRBV7-3; d_call: TRBD2; j_call: TRBJ2-3; cdr3_aa: CASSRFQAGGPNTQYF; cdr3_nt: TGTGCCAGCAGTCGTTTTCAAGCGGGGGGGCCGAATACGCAGTATTTT
clone_size: -; v_call: TRBV19; d_call: TRBD2; j_call: TRBJ2-5; cdr3_aa: CASSIRASGLQETQYF; cdr3_nt: TGTGCCAGTAGTATCCGAGCTAGCGGTTTACAAGAGACCCAGTACTTC
clone_size: -; v_call: TRBV2; d_call: -; j_call: TRBJ1-1; cdr3_aa: CASSTETNTEAFF; cdr3_nt: TGTGCCAGCAGTACGGAGACCAACACTGAAGCTTTCTTT
clone_size: few; v_call: TRBV5-6; d_call: -; j_call: TRBJ1-2; cdr3_aa: CASSLGQYGYTF; cdr3_nt: TGTGCCAGCAGCTTGGGACAGTATGGCTACACCTTC